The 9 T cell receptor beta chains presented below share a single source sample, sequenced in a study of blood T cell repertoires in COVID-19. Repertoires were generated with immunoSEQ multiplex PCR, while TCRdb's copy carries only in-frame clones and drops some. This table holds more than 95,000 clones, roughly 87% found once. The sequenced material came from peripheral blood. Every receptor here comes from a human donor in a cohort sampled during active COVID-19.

The DNA of the CDR3 is TGTGCCAGCTCACCAGGAAAGGGACAGGGGATCTACGAGCAGTACTTC. This encodes CASSPGKGQGIYEQYF. The chain employs TRBV18 and TRBJ2-7; 10 bases fit TRBD1. Trimming removed 2 bases from V and 3 bases from J; junction bases left unmatched: 7. The CDR3 is 16 residues long. Germline CDR1 is KGHSH and CDR2 is LQKENI.

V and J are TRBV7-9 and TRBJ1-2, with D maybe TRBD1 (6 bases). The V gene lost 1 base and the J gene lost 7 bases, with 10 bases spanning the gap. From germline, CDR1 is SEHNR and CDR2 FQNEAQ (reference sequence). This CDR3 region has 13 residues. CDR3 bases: TGTGCCAGCAGCTTAGGGACAGTGACTGGCTACACCTTC. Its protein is CASSLGTVTGYTF.

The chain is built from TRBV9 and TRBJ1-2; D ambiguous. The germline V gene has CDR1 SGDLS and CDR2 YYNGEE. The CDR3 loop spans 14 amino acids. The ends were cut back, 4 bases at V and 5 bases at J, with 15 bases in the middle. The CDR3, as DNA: TGTGCCAGCAGCCCCCGGAGGGATGGGTATGGCTACACCTTC. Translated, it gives CASSPRRDGYGYTF.

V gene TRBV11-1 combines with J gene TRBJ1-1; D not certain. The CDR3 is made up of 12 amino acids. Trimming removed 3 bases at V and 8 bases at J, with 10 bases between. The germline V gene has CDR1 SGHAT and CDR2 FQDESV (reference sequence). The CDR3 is CASSFPAGEAFF. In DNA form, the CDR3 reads TGTGCCAGCAGCTTCCCCGCCGGGGAAGCTTTCTTT.

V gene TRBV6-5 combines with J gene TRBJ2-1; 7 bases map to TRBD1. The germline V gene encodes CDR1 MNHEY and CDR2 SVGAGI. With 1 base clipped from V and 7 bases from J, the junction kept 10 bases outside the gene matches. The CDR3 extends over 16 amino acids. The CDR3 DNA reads TGTGCCAGCAGTTACTTCGGGACAGCCTCGTATAATGAGCAGTTCTTC. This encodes CASSYFGTASYNEQFF.

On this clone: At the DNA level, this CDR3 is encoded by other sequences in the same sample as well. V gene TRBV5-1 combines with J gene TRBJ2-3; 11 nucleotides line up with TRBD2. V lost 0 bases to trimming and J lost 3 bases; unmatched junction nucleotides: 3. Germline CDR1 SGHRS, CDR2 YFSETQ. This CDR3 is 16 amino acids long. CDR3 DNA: TGCGCCAGCAGCTTGGGGCTAGCGGGAGGAACAGATACGCAGTATTTT. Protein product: CASSLGLAGGTDTQYF. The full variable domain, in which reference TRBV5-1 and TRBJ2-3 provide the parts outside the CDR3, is KAGVTQTPRYLIKTRGQQVTLSCSPISGHRSVSWYQQTPGQGLQFLFEYFSETQRNKGNFPGRFSGRQFSNSRSEMNVSTLELGDSALYLCASSLGLAGGTDTQYFGPGTRLTVL.

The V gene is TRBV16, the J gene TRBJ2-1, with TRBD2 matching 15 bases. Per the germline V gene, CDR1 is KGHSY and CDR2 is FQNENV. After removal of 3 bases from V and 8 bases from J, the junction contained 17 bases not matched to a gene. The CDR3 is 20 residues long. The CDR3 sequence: CASSQFRTSGRAIPIDEQFF. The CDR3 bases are TGTGCCAGCAGCCAGTTCAGGACTAGCGGGAGGGCAATCCCTATTGATGAGCAGTTCTTC.

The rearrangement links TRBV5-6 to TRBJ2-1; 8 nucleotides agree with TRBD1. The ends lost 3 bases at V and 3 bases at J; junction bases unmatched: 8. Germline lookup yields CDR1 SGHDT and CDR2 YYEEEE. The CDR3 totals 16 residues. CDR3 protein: CASSSQTGANYNEQFF. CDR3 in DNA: TGTGCCAGCAGCTCACAGACAGGGGCGAACTACAATGAGCAGTTCTTC.

The DNA of the CDR3 is TGTGCCAGCAGCTTCCTGGCAGATTCCTACGAGCAGTACTTC. Translated, it gives CASSFLADSYEQYF. V gene TRBV11-2 combines with J gene TRBJ2-7, with unresolved D. This CDR3 has 14 amino acids. The V gene lost 3 bases and the J gene lost 1 base, with 10 bases spanning the gap. The germline gives CDR1 SGHAT, CDR2 FQNNGV.